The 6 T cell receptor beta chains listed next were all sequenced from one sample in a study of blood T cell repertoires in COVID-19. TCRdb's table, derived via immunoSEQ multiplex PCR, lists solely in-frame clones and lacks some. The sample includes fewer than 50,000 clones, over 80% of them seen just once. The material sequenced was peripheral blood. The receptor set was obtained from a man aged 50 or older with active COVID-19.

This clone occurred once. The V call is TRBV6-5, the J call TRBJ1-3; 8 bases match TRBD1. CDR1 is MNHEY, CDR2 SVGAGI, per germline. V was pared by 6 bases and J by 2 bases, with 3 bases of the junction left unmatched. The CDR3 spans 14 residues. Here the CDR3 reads CASRQGATGNTIYF. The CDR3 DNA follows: TGTGCCAGCAGGCAGGGGGCGACTGGAAACACCATATATTTT.

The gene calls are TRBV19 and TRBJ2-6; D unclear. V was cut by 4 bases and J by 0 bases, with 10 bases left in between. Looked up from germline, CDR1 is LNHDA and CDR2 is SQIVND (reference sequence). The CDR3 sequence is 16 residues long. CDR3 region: CASSTPTLSGANVLTF. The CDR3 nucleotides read TGTGCCAGTAGTACCCCAACTCTCTCTGGGGCCAACGTCCTGACTTTC.

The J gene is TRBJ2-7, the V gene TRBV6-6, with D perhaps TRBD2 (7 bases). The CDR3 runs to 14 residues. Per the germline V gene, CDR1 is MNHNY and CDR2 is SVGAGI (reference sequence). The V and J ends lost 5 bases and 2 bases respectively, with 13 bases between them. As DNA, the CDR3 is TGTGCCAGCAGTCTGGGGCGGGGGCCCTACGAGCAGTACTTC. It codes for CASSLGRGPYEQYF.

CDR3 residues: CASSPAWEGSGNTIYF. The CDR3 DNA reads TGTGCCAGTAGTCCCGCATGGGAGGGATCTGGAAACACCATATATTTT. The rearrangement uses TRBV19 and TRBJ1-3; D is unclear. The CDR3 has 16 amino acids. The V gene's germline CDR1 is LNHDA and CDR2 SQIVND (reference sequence). Trimming shortened V by 5 bases and J by 1 base, and 15 bases separated the two germline ends.

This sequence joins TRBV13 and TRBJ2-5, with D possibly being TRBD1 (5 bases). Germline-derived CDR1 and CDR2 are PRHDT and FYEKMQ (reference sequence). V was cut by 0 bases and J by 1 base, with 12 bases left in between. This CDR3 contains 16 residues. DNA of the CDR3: TGTGCCAGCAGCTTAGGCTCCCAGACAGCCCAAGAGACCCAGTACTTC. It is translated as CASSLGSQTAQETQYF.

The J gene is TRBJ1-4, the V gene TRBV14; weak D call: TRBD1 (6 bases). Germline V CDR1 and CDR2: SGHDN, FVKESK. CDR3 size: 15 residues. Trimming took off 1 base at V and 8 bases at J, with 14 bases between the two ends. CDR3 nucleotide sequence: TGTGCCAGCAGCCAAGCGGCGGGGGCTGGCGAAAAACTGTTTTTT. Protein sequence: CASSQAAGAGEKLFF.